This passage covers 4 T cell receptor beta chains from one sample sequenced in a study of shared clonotypes between healthy human individuals. Libraries were prepared by immunoSEQ multiplex PCR; TCRdb keeps only in-frame clonotypes and omits some of them. The data hold over a million clones, with approximately 97% observed a single time. What was sequenced was naive CD4+ T cells sorted from blood. The subset denotes: CD45RA+ positively selected. Source of these receptors: a man under 40 in good health.

The V call is TRBV5-1, the J call TRBJ2-1; the D is unclear. The CDR3 is 15 residues long. The germline gives CDR1 SGHRS, CDR2 YFSETQ. Trimming pared 0 bases from V and 7 bases from J, leaving 14 bases between. The CDR3 region is CASSLVVGFRNEQFF. The CDR3 DNA follows: TGCGCCAGCAGCTTGGTGGTCGGGTTTAGGAATGAGCAGTTCTTC. Full variable domain (remainder filled in from reference TRBV5-1 and TRBJ2-1): KAGVTQTPRYLIKTRGQQVTLSCSPISGHRSVSWYQQTPGQGLQFLFEYFSETQRNKGNFPGRFSGRQFSNSRSEMNVSTLELGDSALYLCASSLVVGFRNEQFFGPGTRLTVL.

This chain links TRBV6-5 with TRBJ2-7; 9 bases are shared with TRBD2. J lost 6 bases, V lost 3 bases, and 6 bases had no gene match. Germline V gene data show CDR1 as MNHEY and CDR2 as SVGAGI. The CDR3 sequence is 14 residues long. The CDR3: CASSYVAGVSEQYF. The CDR3 DNA reads as TGTGCCAGCAGTTATGTAGCGGGAGTCTCCGAGCAGTACTTC.

This clone is a singleton in its sample. This chain uses TRBV18 with TRBJ1-4; 7 bases map to TRBD1. Looked up from germline, CDR1 is KGHSH and CDR2 is LQKENI. Trimming cost V 9 bases and J 4 bases; bases outside gene matches: 5. The CDR3 runs 13 residues. DNA of the CDR3: TGTGCCAGTTCGGGACAGATTAATGAAAAACTGTTTTTT. It yields the protein CASSGQINEKLFF. Full variable domain (rest looked up from reference TRBV18 and TRBJ1-4): NAGVMQNPRHLVRRRGQEARLRCSPMKGHSHVYWYRQLPEEGLKFMVYLQKENIIDESGMPKERFSAEFPKEGPSILRIQQVVRGDSAAYFCASSGQINEKLFFGSGTQLSVL.

The chain employs TRBV2 and TRBJ1-4; 8 nucleotides line up with TRBD1. The V gene's germline CDR1 is SNHLY and CDR2 FYNNEI. This CDR3 region has 15 residues. V lost 6 bases and J lost 8; bases outside the gene matches: 11. The CDR3 bases are TGTGCCAGCAGGGCCACAGGGGGAGAATGGGAAAAACTGTTTTTT. This translates into CASRATGGEWEKLFF.